One and the same sample provided the 29 T cell receptor beta chains below, sequenced in a study of T cell responses to AZD1222 COVID-19 vaccine. Method: immunoSEQ multiplex PCR; TCRdb's copy keeps in-frame clones and lacks some. The top ten clones hold about 5% of a sample with under 130,000 clones, about nine tenths of them seen once. The sample in question was peripheral blood, obtained on day 0 of AZD1222 vaccination. The receptors stem from an adult in good health.

The V gene is TRBV6-5, the J gene TRBJ2-1; 10 bases are a match to TRBD1. The CDR3 length is 15 residues. Trimming cost V 5 bases and J 7 bases; bases outside gene matches: 8. Germline V lookup: CDR1 MNHEY, CDR2 SVGAGI. The CDR3 DNA follows: TGTGCCAGCAGTCCGACCGACAGGGGGCGAAATGAGCAGTTCTTC. Protein: CASSPTDRGRNEQFF.

The J gene is TRBJ1-2, the V gene TRBV6-2 or TRBV6-3, with D perhaps matching TRBD1 (5 bases). This CDR3 is built from 14 residues. V was trimmed by 0 bases and J by 4 bases, leaving 9 bases between them. Germline V CDR1 and CDR2: MNHEY, SVGEGT. As DNA, the CDR3 is TGTGCCAGCAGTTACTCGTACGGGGGCTATGGCTACACCTTC. This encodes CASSYSYGGYGYTF.

V is TRBV30 and J is TRBJ2-6; D not resolved. Germline assignment: CDR1 GTSNPN and CDR2 SVGIG (reference sequence). V lost 4 bases, J lost 12 bases, and 10 bases lay in between. This CDR3 has 11 residues. The CDR3 is CAWMAASVLTF. The CDR3 DNA reads as TGTGCCTGGATGGCAGCGAGCGTCCTGACTTTC.

This chain links TRBV6-2 or TRBV6-3 with TRBJ1-1; possible D gene TRBD1, 5 bases. From germline, CDR1 is MNHEY and CDR2 SVGEGT. The CDR3 consists of 12 residues. V dropped 5 bases and J dropped 8 bases, with 12 bases sitting between them. The CDR3 DNA follows: TGTGCCAGCAGTGGGCTGTGGGGGGAAGCTTTCTTT. Protein product: CASSGLWGEAFF.

This sequence joins TRBV15 and TRBJ2-2; D is perhaps TRBD1 or TRBD2 (6 bases each). V was cut by 0 bases and J by 4 bases, with 12 bases left in between. Germline CDR1 LNHNV, CDR2 YYDKDF (reference sequence). This CDR3 is built from 16 residues. CDR3 nucleotides: TGTGCCACCAGCAGAGATCGGGGGCGCGGCACCGGGGAGCTGTTTTTT. It specifies CATSRDRGRGTGELFF.

J is TRBJ2-3 and V is TRBV6-2 or TRBV6-3; possibly TRBD1 or TRBD2 for D (5 bases each). The length of the CDR3 is 14 residues. Germline CDR1 MNHEY, CDR2 SVGEGT. The V end was cut by 6 bases, the J end by 0 bases, with 10 bases between. The CDR3 DNA follows: TGTGCCAGCAGCCCCGGGGCTAGCACAGATACGCAGTATTTT. Residues: CASSPGASTDTQYF.

This chain joins TRBV18 and TRBJ1-3; D possibly corresponds to TRBD1 (6 bases). The CDR3 contains 12 residues. V lost 10 bases and J lost 1, with 8 bases in between. The V gene's germline CDR1 is KGHSH and CDR2 LQKENI. The CDR3 DNA is TGTGCCATCCAGGGGTCTGGAAACACCATATATTTT. Translated, it gives CAIQGSGNTIYF.

The V gene is TRBV3-1 (or the pseudogene TRBV3-2), the J gene TRBJ2-2; TRBD1 matches at 9 bases. Germline loops: CDR1 LGHDT, CDR2 YNNKEL (reference sequence). J was trimmed by 6 bases and V by 4 bases; bases with no gene match: 15. The CDR3 totals 18 residues. DNA for the CDR3: TGTGCCAGCAGCCCGCGGAGACCCGGGACAGGGTTTGCCGGGGAGCTGTTTTTT. Translation gives CASSPRRPGTGFAGELFF.

The V call is TRBV6-4, the J call TRBJ2-7; the match to TRBD2 covers 9 bases. Germline loops: CDR1 MRHNA, CDR2 SNTAGT. J was trimmed by 1 base and V by 1 base; bases with no gene match: 8. This CDR3 has 17 amino acids. The CDR3 coding sequence is TGTGCCAGCAGTGACTGGGCTAGCGGGGCGAGTTCCTACGAGCAGTACTTC. It is translated as CASSDWASGASSYEQYF.

The chain carries TRBV10-3 and TRBJ1-6, with 9 nucleotides matching TRBD1. Losses at the gene ends were 8 bases for V and 8 bases for J; bases not matched to a gene: 7. The CDR3 totals 14 residues. Germline V gene lookup returns CDR1 ENHRY and CDR2 SYGVKD. For the CDR3, the DNA is TGTGCCATCGCTACACAGGGGGCTGATTCACCCCTCCACTTT. Translation gives CAIATQGADSPLHF.

The rearrangement uses TRBV3-1 (or the pseudogene TRBV3-2) and TRBJ2-2, with D tentatively TRBD1 (5 bases). Germline V lookup: CDR1 LGHDT, CDR2 YNNKEL (reference sequence). The CDR3 totals 15 residues. Deletions cut 10 bases from V and 4 bases from J, with 19 bases between. CDR3 DNA: TGTGCCACCACTAACAGTAGGACAAGCACCGGGGAGCTGTTTTTT. It yields the protein CATTNSRTSTGELFF.

The chain employs TRBV28 and TRBJ2-2; 9 nucleotides line up with TRBD2. With V trimmed by 5 bases and J by 5 bases, 9 bases remained unmatched. This CDR3 is 16 amino acids long. Germline V gene lookup returns CDR1 MDHEN and CDR2 SYDVKM. Written as DNA, the CDR3 is TGTGCCAGCAGTGACCCGGGACTAGCCCTAACCGGGGAGCTGTTTTTT. Translation: CASSDPGLALTGELFF.

J is TRBJ2-7 and V is TRBV5-1, with D perhaps matching TRBD1 (5 bases). The CDR3 is 16 amino acids. V dropped 4 bases and J dropped 0 bases, with 17 bases sitting between them. Germline CDR1 reads SGHRS; CDR2 reads YFSETQ. CDR3: CASSRAAQGSSYEQYF. CDR3 DNA: TGCGCCAGCAGCCGGGCGGCCCAGGGTAGCTCCTACGAGCAGTACTTC.

The chain joins TRBV10-2 to TRBJ2-7, with a possible D match to TRBD2 (5 bases). Germline-derived CDR1 and CDR2 are WSHSY and SAAADI. This CDR3 comprises 14 residues. V was shortened by 6 bases and J by 3 bases, with 15 bases between the two germline ends. Here the CDR3 DNA reads TGCGCCAGCAGAGGAATAGCGAGTGACTACGAGCAGTACTTC. Translated, it gives CASRGIASDYEQYF.

The chain is built from TRBV10-3 and TRBJ1-3; D is perhaps TRBD1 (5 bases). Germline CDR1 ENHRY, CDR2 SYGVKD. The V end lost 5 bases, the J end lost 0 bases, and 5 bases lay between the germline ends. This CDR3 has 13 amino acids. The CDR3, as DNA: TGTGCCATCAGTCAGGGCTCTGGAAACACCATATATTTT. It codes for CAISQGSGNTIYF.

The gene calls are TRBV3-1 (or the pseudogene TRBV3-2) and TRBJ1-1, with TRBD1 identical over 7 bases. Unmatched junction bases numbered 6, after V lost 1 base and J lost 4 bases. This CDR3 has 15 amino acids. Germline CDR1 LGHDT, CDR2 YNNKEL (reference sequence). In DNA form, the CDR3 reads TGTGCCAGCAGCCAAGGGTTTACAGGGGCCACTGAAGCTTTCTTT. Translated: CASSQGFTGATEAFF.

The chain uses TRBV6-5 and TRBJ2-6; D unresolved. V shed 2 bases and J shed 1 base, with 6 bases lying between them. The CDR3 has 15 amino acids. The germline V gene has CDR1 MNHEY and CDR2 SVGAGI. The CDR3 sequence: CASSYGESGANVLTF. DNA for the CDR3: TGTGCCAGCAGTTACGGAGAGTCTGGGGCCAACGTCCTGACTTTC.

This clone was detected once. The gene calls are TRBV7-2 and TRBJ1-4; unclear D gene. The CDR3 runs 15 residues. CDR1 and CDR2 from the germline V gene are SGHTA and FQGNSA. The V end lost 0 bases, the J end lost 4 bases, and 9 bases lay between the germline ends. The CDR3 reads CASSLASRSNEKLFF. CDR3 coding DNA: TGTGCCAGCAGCTTAGCCAGCAGAAGTAATGAAAAACTGTTTTTT.

The chain employs TRBV6-4 and TRBJ1-2, with 8 bases that match TRBD1. J gave up 1 base and V 4 bases, and 5 bases lay outside the gene matches. There are 15 residues in the CDR3. The V gene's germline CDR1 is MRHNA and CDR2 SNTAGT. The CDR3 DNA reads as TGTGCCAGCAGTGGTCAGGGGGCCGGTAACTATGGCTACACCTTC. This codes for CASSGQGAGNYGYTF.

This chain connects TRBV2 to TRBJ2-1; D may be TRBD1 (6 bases). The CDR3 runs 13 residues. Germline CDR1 SNHLY, CDR2 FYNNEI. Trimming stripped 1 base from V and 9 bases from J, with 10 bases between. Here the CDR3 DNA reads TGTGCCAGCAGTGAAGGAGGGGGAATTGAGCAGTTCTTC. It encodes CASSEGGGIEQFF. The whole variable domain, remainder taken from reference TRBV2 and TRBJ2-1, is EPEVTQTPSHQVTQMGQEVILRCVPISNHLYFYWYRQILGQKVEFLVSFYNNEISEKSEIFDDQFSVERPDGSNFTLKIRSTKLEDSAMYFCASSEGGGIEQFFGPGTRLTVL.

The rearrangement links TRBV9 to TRBJ2-7, with TRBD2 matching 9 bases. The ends lost 0 bases at V and 5 bases at J; junction bases unmatched: 12. Germline lookup yields CDR1 SGDLS and CDR2 YYNGEE. This CDR3 is built from 17 residues. CDR3 coding DNA: TGTGCCAGCAGCGTAGGGCTAGCGGGGACGATAGCGGACGAGCAGTACTTC. Translation gives CASSVGLAGTIADEQYF. The whole variable domain, filled in from reference TRBV9 and TRBJ2-7, reads DSGVTQTPKHLITATGQRVTLRCSPRSGDLSVYWYQQSLDQGLQFLIQYYNGEERAKGNILERFSAQQFPDLHSELNLSSLELGDSALYFCASSVGLAGTIADEQYFGPGTRLTVT.

The chain joins TRBV9 to TRBJ2-7; 7 positions match TRBD2. The J segment lost 2 bases and the V segment lost 3 bases, leaving 5 bases of the junction unmatched. The CDR3 totals 14 residues. CDR1 is SGDLS, CDR2 YYNGEE, per germline. The CDR3 DNA reads TGTGCCAGCAGCGCGGAGCGGGGACCCTACGAGCAGTACTTC. Its protein is CASSAERGPYEQYF.

The CDR3 protein is CASSPGRRGTEAFF. CDR3 in DNA: TGTGCCAGCAGTCCGGGACGGAGGGGAACTGAAGCTTTCTTT. The rearrangement joins TRBV27 to TRBJ1-1, with D perhaps matching TRBD1 (5 bases). Germline-derived CDR1 and CDR2 are MNHEY and SMNVEV (reference sequence). This CDR3 has 14 residues. With 5 bases removed from V and 5 bases from J, the gap between germline ends came to 15 bases.

The gene calls are TRBV11-3 and TRBJ2-7; 8 nucleotides match TRBD1. Germline CDR1 is SGHNT and CDR2 is YENEEA. CDR3 length equals 15 residues. Unmatched junction bases numbered 6, after V lost 0 bases and J lost 5 bases. CDR3 amino acids: CASSLEGRGRNEQYF. CDR3 in DNA: TGTGCCAGCAGCTTAGAAGGCAGGGGGCGGAACGAGCAGTACTTC.

V usage is TRBV19 and J usage is TRBJ1-5; D ambiguous. From germline, CDR1 is LNHDA and CDR2 SQIVND (reference sequence). CDR3 length equals 15 residues. V dropped 2 bases and J dropped 0 bases, with 8 bases sitting between them. The CDR3 DNA reads TGTGCCAGTAGTATACGTTCGGGTAGCAATCAGCCCCAGCATTTT. Its translation is CASSIRSGSNQPQHF.

The rearrangement links TRBV11-2 to TRBJ2-7; D ambiguous. The CDR3 spans 13 residues. V shed 2 bases and J shed 2 bases, with 7 bases lying between them. The germline V gene has CDR1 SGHAT and CDR2 FQNNGV. CDR3: CASSLHRTYEQYF. The CDR3 bases are TGTGCCAGCAGCTTACATAGAACCTACGAGCAGTACTTC. The whole variable domain, remainder taken from reference TRBV11-2 and TRBJ2-7, is EAGVAQSPRYKIIEKRQSVAFWCNPISGHATLYWYQQILGQGPKLLIQFQNNGVVDDSQLPKDRFSAERLKGVDSTLKIQPAKLEDSAVYLCASSLHRTYEQYFGPGTRLTVT.

This clone was picked up a small number of times. The genes are TRBV29-1 and TRBJ2-7, with 11 bases identical to TRBD2. This CDR3 is built from 12 residues. J was trimmed by 6 bases and V by 6 bases; bases with no gene match: 4. CDR1 and CDR2 from the germline V gene are SQVTM and ANQGSEA. The CDR3 DNA reads TGCAGCGTCCGTAGCGGGGGGGGCGAGCAGTACTTC. Protein product: CSVRSGGGEQYF.

The chain links TRBV7-9 to TRBJ2-3; D is ambiguous. The V gene lost 7 bases and the J gene lost 2 bases, with 10 bases spanning the gap. The CDR3 contains 13 residues. Germline CDR1 and CDR2: SEHNR and FQNEAQ (reference sequence). The DNA for the CDR3 is TGTGCCAGCAAGCAAGACTTCACAGATACGCAGTATTTT. It codes for CASKQDFTDTQYF. The full variable domain, rest sourced from reference TRBV7-9 and TRBJ2-3, is DTGVSQNPRHKITKRGQNVTFRCDPISEHNRLYWYRQTLGQGPEFLTYFQNEAQLEKSRLLSDRFSAERPKGSFSTLEIQRTEQGDSAMYLCASKQDFTDTQYFGPGTRLTVL.

The V call is TRBV7-8, the J call TRBJ1-4; D call uncertain. The CDR3 runs 15 residues. Germline V gene sequence: CDR1 SGHVS, CDR2 FQNEAQ. V gave up 1 base and J gave up 3 bases, with 9 bases separating them. CDR3 residues: CASSLGDVANEKLFF. The CDR3 DNA reads TGTGCCAGCAGCTTAGGGGATGTGGCTAATGAAAAACTGTTTTTT.